This T cell receptor beta chain was observed in a study of T-cell reconstitution after alpha-beta-depleted transplantation in children (dated by TCRdb to about 2016). With regard to the full study: The study quantitatively tracked T-cell immune reconstitution after TCRalphabeta/CD19-depleted allogeneic hematopoietic cell transplantation in children using TCR repertoire profiling.

The treatment or condition label on this specimen signifies: allogeneic hematopoietic cell transplantation with graft depleted of TCRalphabeta T cells and CD19 B cells. The transplant recipients were children given TCRalphabeta/CD19-depleted allogeneic hematopoietic cell grafts. This clonotype showed up just a few times. Its antigen is still unknown. Per-base qualities were not stored, and no clone one base away is much larger. CDR3 length: 13 amino acids, cysteine to phenylalanine. Just the 39-base CDR3 DNA is kept, in frame starting at base 1. The germline V gene encodes CDR1 SGHKS and CDR2 YYEKEE (reference sequence). The junction carries 8 bases between V and J, which are trimmed by 0 bases and 5 bases respectively. The protocol used for the library was PCR. Sequencing was carried out with an Illumina HiSeq 2500. Molecular barcoding was employed in the preparation of TCR libraries, with unique molecular identifiers being used to normalize TCRbeta repertoire quantification. Starting from the raw public reads, TCRdb applied fastp trimming at Q25, assembled clones with MiXCR and retained in-frame beta chains. Identical CDR3 protein sequences are pooled into one entry, listed with their most common genes and DNA. This sample holds over 200,000 distinct CDR3 sequences; roughly 9.1% were observed only once. Jointly, the top ten make up under 40% of the sample.

Overall results and qualifications from the work: The frequencies of hyperexpanded clones fell over the following months, and after one year, T-cell counts and TCRbeta diversity were mostly attributed to newly produced T cells. In some patients, high TCRbeta diversity at day 60 was attributed to recipient T cells and intrathymic progenitors that had survived conditioning. The apparently early alphabetaT-cell count recovery about two months after transplant was reportedly dependent on only several hundred rapidly expanded clones derived from non-depleted graft cells.

The clonotype comes from a male patient between 2 and 10 years old who had a stem cell transplant for acute myeloid leukemia, so the T cells may come from the graft donor. The material sequenced was PBMCs, mostly from graft donor cells, taken 360 days after TCRalphabeta/CD19-depleted stem cell transplant. This chain is built from TRBV5-5 and TRBJ1-2; the D gene is unclear. The DNA sequence is given as TGTGCCAGCAGCTTGGCACCATCATATGGCTACACCTTC. It is translated as CASSLAPSYGYTF.